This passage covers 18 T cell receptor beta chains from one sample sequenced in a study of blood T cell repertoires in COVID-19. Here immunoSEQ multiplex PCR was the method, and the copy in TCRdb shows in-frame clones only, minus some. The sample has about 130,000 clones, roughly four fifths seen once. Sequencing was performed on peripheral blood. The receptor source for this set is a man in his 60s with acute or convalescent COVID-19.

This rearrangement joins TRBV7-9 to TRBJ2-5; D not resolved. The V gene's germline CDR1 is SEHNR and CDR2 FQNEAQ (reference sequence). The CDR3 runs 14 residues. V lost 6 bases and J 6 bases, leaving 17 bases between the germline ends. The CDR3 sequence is CASSANNRSKTQYF. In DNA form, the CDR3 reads TGTGCCAGCAGTGCCAACAACAGATCGAAGACCCAGTACTTC.

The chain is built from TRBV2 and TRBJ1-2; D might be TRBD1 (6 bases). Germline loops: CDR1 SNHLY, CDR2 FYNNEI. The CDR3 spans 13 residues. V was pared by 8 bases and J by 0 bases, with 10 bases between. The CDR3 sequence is CASASGANYGYTF. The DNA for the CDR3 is TGTGCCAGCGCATCAGGGGCTAACTATGGCTACACCTTC.

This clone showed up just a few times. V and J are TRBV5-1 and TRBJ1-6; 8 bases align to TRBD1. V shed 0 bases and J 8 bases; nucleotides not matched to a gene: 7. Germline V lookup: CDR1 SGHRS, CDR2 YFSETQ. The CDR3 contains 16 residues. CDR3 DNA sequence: TGCGCCAGCAGCTTGGCCGGGGCAGGGGGCGATTCACCCCTCCACTTT. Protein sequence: CASSLAGAGGDSPLHF.

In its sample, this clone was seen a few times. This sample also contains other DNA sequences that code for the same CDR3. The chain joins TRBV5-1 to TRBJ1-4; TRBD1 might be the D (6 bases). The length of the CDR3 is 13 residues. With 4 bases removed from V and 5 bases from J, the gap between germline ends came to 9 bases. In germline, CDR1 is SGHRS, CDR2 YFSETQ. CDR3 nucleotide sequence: TGCGCCAGCAGCCTCAGGGGAAATGAAAAACTGTTTTTT. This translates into CASSLRGNEKLFF.

The CDR3 spells CASSPETAYYGYTF. The CDR3 nucleotides read TGTGCCAGCAGCCCAGAGACAGCTTACTATGGCTACACCTTC. This chain links TRBV3-1 (or the pseudogene TRBV3-2) with TRBJ1-2, with a weak D call TRBD1 (5 bases). This CDR3 region has 14 residues. Germline CDR1 reads LGHDT; CDR2 reads YNNKEL (reference sequence). Trimming removed 4 bases from V and 3 bases from J, with 12 bases in between.

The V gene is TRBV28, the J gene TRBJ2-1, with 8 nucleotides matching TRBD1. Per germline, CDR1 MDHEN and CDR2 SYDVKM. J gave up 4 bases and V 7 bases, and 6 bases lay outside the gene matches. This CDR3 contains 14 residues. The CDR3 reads CASNWGQEYNEQFF. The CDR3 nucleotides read TGTGCCAGCAACTGGGGACAGGAGTACAATGAGCAGTTCTTC.

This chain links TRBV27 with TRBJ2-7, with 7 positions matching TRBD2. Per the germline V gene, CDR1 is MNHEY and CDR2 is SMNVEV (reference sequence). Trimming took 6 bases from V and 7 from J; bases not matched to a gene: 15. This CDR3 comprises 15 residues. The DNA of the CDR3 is TGTGCCAGCAGCTCCCCTAGCGGCAAAGGGAGGGAGCAGTACTTC. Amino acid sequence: CASSSPSGKGREQYF.

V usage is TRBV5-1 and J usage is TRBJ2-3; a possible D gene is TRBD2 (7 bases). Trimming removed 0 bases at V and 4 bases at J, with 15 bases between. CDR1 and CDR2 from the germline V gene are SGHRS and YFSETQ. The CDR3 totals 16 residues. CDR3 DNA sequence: TGCGCCAGCAGCTTGGCAGGGGAGGGCATTGCAGATACGCAGTATTTT. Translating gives CASSLAGEGIADTQYF.

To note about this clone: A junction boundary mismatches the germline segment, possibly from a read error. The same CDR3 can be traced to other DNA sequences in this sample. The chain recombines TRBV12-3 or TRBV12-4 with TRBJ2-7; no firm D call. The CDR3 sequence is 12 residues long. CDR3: CASSLTMYEQYF. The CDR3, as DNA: TGTGCCAGCAGTTTAACTATGTACGAGCAGTACTTT.

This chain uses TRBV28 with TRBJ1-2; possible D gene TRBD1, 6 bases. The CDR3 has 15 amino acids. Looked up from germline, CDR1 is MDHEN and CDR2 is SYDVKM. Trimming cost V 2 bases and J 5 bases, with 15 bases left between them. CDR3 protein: CASSLGGQNTYGYTF. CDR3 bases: TGTGCCAGCAGTTTAGGAGGACAGAACACTTATGGCTACACCTTC.

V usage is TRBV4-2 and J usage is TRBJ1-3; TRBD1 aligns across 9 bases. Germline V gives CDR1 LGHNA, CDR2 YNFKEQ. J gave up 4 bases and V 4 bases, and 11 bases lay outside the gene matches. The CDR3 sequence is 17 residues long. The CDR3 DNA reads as TGTGCCAGCAGCCTTACACCCGGGACAGGGCCCGGAAACACCATATATTTT. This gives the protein CASSLTPGTGPGNTIYF.

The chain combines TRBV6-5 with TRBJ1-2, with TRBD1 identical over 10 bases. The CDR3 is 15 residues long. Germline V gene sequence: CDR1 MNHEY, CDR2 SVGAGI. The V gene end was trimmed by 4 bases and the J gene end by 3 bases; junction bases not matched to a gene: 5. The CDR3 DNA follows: TGTGCCAGCAGTTCCCCAGACAGGGGGCACTATGGCTACACCTTC. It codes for CASSSPDRGHYGYTF.

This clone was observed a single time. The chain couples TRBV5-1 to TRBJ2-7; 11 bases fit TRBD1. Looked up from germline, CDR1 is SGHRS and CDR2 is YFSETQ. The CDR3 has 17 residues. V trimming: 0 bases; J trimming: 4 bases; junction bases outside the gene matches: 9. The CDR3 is CASSLAAGTGGLYEQYF. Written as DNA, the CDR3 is TGCGCCAGCAGCTTGGCCGCTGGGACAGGGGGGTTATACGAGCAGTACTTC.

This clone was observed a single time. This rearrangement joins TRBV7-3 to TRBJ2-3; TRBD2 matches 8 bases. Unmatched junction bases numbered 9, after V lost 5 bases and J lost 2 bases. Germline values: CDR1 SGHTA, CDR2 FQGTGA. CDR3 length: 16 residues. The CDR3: CASSRGGAGVTDTQYF. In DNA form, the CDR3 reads TGTGCCAGCAGCCGAGGGGGAGCGGGGGTCACAGATACGCAGTATTTT.

The CDR3 spells CARPRLQFNTGELFF. In DNA, the CDR3 is TGCGCCCGCCCTCGCCTCCAGTTTAACACCGGGGAGCTGTTTTTT. The V call is TRBV23-1, the J call TRBJ2-2; no reliable D call. TRBV23-1 is flagged as an ORF with uncertain function. Trimming cost V 11 bases and J 2 bases, with 18 bases left between them. This CDR3 contains 15 residues.

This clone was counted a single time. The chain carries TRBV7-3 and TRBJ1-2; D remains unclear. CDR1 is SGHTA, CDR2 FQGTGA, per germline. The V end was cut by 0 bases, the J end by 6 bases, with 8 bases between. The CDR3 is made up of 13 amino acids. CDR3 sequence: CASSLTLEDGYTF. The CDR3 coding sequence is TGTGCCAGCAGCTTAACTCTGGAGGATGGCTACACCTTC. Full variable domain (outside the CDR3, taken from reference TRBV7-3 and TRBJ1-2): GAGVSQTPSNKVTEKGKYVELRCDPISGHTALYWYRQSLGQGPEFLIYFQGTGAADDSGLPNDRFFAVRPEGSVSTLKIQRTERGDSAVYLCASSLTLEDGYTFGSGTRLTVV.

This CDR3 is CASSLERREGREQFF. CDR3 bases: TGTGCCAGCAGTTTAGAAAGGAGGGAGGGCCGTGAGCAGTTCTTC. The chain couples TRBV28 to TRBJ2-1, with TRBD2 identical over 7 bases. Germline CDR1 is MDHEN and CDR2 is SYDVKM. The CDR3 has 15 residues. The J segment lost 9 bases and the V segment lost 2 bases, leaving 10 bases of the junction unmatched.

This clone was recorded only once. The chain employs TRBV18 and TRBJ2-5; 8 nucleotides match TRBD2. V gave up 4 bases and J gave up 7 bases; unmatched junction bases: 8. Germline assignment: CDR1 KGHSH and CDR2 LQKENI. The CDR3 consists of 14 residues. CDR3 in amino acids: CASSLGLVPGTQYF. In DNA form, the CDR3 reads TGTGCCAGCTCACTGGGACTAGTGCCAGGGACCCAGTACTTC.